The clone carrying this TCR beta chain was counted many times. As yet, its antigen is unknown. Each sample yielded at least 5.5 micrograms of PBMC total RNA. Sample-barcoded 5' priming and a J-beta primer mix drove a second PCR of roughly 6 to 12 cycles. In TCRdb, the 5' RACE reads were re-called with MiXCR into one record per CDR3 protein. This table holds 1.5 million to 2 million distinct CDR3 sequences, 25% to 30% found once. The ends lost 6 bases at V and 0 bases at J; junction bases unmatched: 10. Germline loops: CDR1 DFQATT, CDR2 SNEGSKA (reference sequence). CDR3 length: 15 amino acids. The data derive from a study of blood T cells in healthy people across ages. Study as a whole: In model experiments, template switching was able to capture about one barcoded beta molecule for every two T cells that were present. General observations from the study: The authors considered diversity estimates from one million T cells to be underestimates.

The clonotype was recovered from a woman in her thirties in good health. This rearrangement joins TRBV20-1 to TRBJ2-7; the match to TRBD2 covers 8 bases. Material: blood. The DNA of the CDR3 is TGCAGTGCAGCGAGCGGGAGTAGGGCCTCCTACGAGCAGTACTTC. Its protein product is CSAASGSRASYEQYF.